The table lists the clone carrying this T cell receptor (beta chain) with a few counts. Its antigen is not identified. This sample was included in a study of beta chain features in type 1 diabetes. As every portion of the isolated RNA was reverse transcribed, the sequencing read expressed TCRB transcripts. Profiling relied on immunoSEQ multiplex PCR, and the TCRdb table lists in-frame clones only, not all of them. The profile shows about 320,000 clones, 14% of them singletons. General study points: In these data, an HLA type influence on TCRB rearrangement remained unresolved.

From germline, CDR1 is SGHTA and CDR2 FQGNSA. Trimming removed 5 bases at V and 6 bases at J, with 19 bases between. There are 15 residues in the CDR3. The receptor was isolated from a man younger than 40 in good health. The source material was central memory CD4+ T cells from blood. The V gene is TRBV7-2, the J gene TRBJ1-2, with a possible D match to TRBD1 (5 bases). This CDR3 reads CASSPMGGSRHGYTF. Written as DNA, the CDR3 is TGTGCCAGCAGCCCGATGGGGGGAAGTCGCCATGGCTACACCTTC.